Listed below are T cell receptor beta chains from one sample, sequenced in a study of control samples from healthy donors and cancer patients. Here immunoSEQ multiplex PCR was the method, and the copy in TCRdb shows in-frame clones only, minus some. The profile shows about 85,000 clones, around nine tenths of them singletons. Source material: blood. Every receptor here comes from a man aged 50 to 60 in good health. The CDR3 runs from the conserved cysteine through the conserved F or W. The D gene is left open where the match is weak. For some rows the clone size is stated as once, few or many, or as a class when expanded; others skip it.

J,D,size,V,CDR3,DNA
TRBJ2-5,NA,NA,TRBV2,CASSPTGTPQETQYF,TGTGCCAGCAGTCCGACCGGGACACCCCAAGAGACCCAGTACTTC
TRBJ1-2,NA,NA,TRBV18,CASSSADSSLSYGYTF,TGTGCCAGCTCCTCTGCTGACAGCTCCCTATCCTATGGCTACACCTTC
TRBJ1-1,TRBD1,NA,TRBV15,CATSRVTGATEAFF,TGTGCCACCAGCAGAGTCACAGGGGCCACTGAAGCTTTCTTT
TRBJ1-5,TRBD1,NA,TRBV6-2/TRBV6-3,CASSHNRGHQPQHF,TGTGCCAGCAGCCACAACAGGGGGCATCAGCCCCAGCATTTT
TRBJ2-7,NA,NA,TRBV5-6,CASSMGSTYEQYF,TGTGCCAGCAGCATGGGAAGCACCTACGAGCAGTACTTC
TRBJ2-1,NA,NA,TRBV19,CASSIMRLGHNEQFF,TGTGCCAGTAGTATCATGAGACTAGGACACAATGAGCAGTTCTTC
TRBJ2-2,NA,NA,TRBV4-2,CASSQATRNTGELFF,TGTGCCAGCAGCCAGGCGACAAGGAACACCGGGGAGCTGTTTTTT
TRBJ1-3,NA,NA,TRBV6-1,CASSEVGRAHTIYF,TGTGCCAGCAGTGAAGTCGGCAGGGCTCACACCATATATTTT
TRBJ2-1,TRBD1,NA,TRBV27,CASSLPRTGSSYNEQFF,TGTGCCAGCAGTTTACCAAGGACAGGGAGCTCCTACAATGAGCAGTTCTTC
TRBJ1-1,NA,NA,TRBV19,CASSEDMNTEAFF,TGTGCCAGTAGTGAGGACATGAACACTGAAGCTTTCTTT
TRBJ2-3,TRBD2,NA,TRBV5-5,CASSLAGGITDTQYF,TGTGCCAGCAGCTTGGCGGGGGGGATCACAGATACGCAGTATTTT
TRBJ2-3,NA,NA,TRBV4-2,CASSQGKARTDTQYF,TGTGCCAGCAGCCAAGGAAAGGCGCGCACCGATACGCAGTATTTT
TRBJ1-1,NA,NA,TRBV19,CASSMVGVTEAFF,TGTGCCAGTAGTATGGTGGGGGTGACTGAAGCTTTCTTT
TRBJ1-3,NA,NA,TRBV18,CASSPDLDSSGNTIYF,TGTGCCAGCTCACCTGACCTTGACAGCTCTGGAAACACCATATATTTT
TRBJ2-1,NA,NA,TRBV6-6,CASSYSGEPSYNEQFF,TGTGCCAGCAGTTACTCCGGGGAACCCTCCTACAATGAGCAGTTCTTC
TRBJ1-3,NA,NA,TRBV2,CASSEGDYLGNTIYF,TGTGCCAGCAGTGAGGGAGATTATCTGGGAAACACCATATATTTT
TRBJ2-1,NA,NA,TRBV27,CASSLGWGQAESSYNEQFF,TGTGCCAGCAGCCTGGGTTGGGGGCAAGCGGAAAGCTCCTACAATGAGCAGTTCTTC
TRBJ1-6,NA,NA,TRBV3-1/TRBV3-2,CASSPRAGLSPLHF,TGTGCCAGCAGCCCAAGGGCCGGACTGTCACCCCTCCACTTT
TRBJ1-2,NA,NA,TRBV5-1,CASSLGAGSSNYGYTF,TGCGCCAGCAGCTTGGGAGCGGGGAGCTCTAACTATGGCTACACCTTC
TRBJ1-1,TRBD1,NA,TRBV30,CAWSGDRGRNTEAFF,TGTGCCTGGAGTGGTGACAGGGGGCGGAACACTGAAGCTTTCTTT
TRBJ2-2,NA,NA,TRBV5-6,CASSSRGGTGELFF,TGTGCCAGCAGCTCCAGGGGGGGCACCGGGGAGCTGTTTTTT
TRBJ2-2,NA,NA,TRBV7-2,CASSLGTGGELFF,TGTGCCAGCAGCTTAGGTACTGGCGGGGAGCTGTTTTTT
TRBJ1-5,NA,NA,TRBV19,CASSIEEGEGQPQHF,TGTGCCAGTAGTATAGAGGAGGGCGAGGGTCAGCCCCAGCATTTT
TRBJ1-4,NA,few,TRBV18,CASSLDANEKLFF,TGTGCCAGCTCACTGGACGCTAATGAAAAACTGTTTTTT
TRBJ2-5,NA,NA,TRBV7-8,CASSREETQYF,TGTGCCAGCAGCCGAGAGGAGACCCAGTACTTC
TRBJ2-5,NA,few,TRBV2,CASSEDSPGTQYF,TGTGCCAGCAGTGAGGACAGCCCGGGGACCCAGTACTTC
TRBJ2-1,TRBD1,NA,TRBV6-1,CASSAYSWTGANEQFF,TGTGCCAGCAGTGCCTACAGTTGGACAGGGGCCAATGAGCAGTTCTTC
TRBJ1-1,TRBD1,NA,TRBV28,CASSSGQGGVAFF,TGTGCCAGCAGTTCCGGACAGGGTGGGGTAGCTTTCTTT
TRBJ2-1,TRBD1,NA,TRBV15,CATSRDTGVYNEQFF,TGTGCCACCAGCAGAGACACAGGGGTATACAATGAGCAGTTCTTC
TRBJ2-3,NA,NA,TRBV19,CASSRWGSTDTQYF,TGTGCCAGTAGTAGATGGGGGAGCACAGATACGCAGTATTTT
TRBJ2-1,NA,NA,TRBV11-3,CASSLGYNLGGRQSYNEQFF,TGTGCCAGCAGCTTAGGGTATAACTTGGGGGGACGCCAGTCCTACAATGAGCAGTTCTTC
TRBJ2-5,NA,NA,TRBV3-1/TRBV3-2,CASSQESGQETQYF,TGTGCCAGCAGCCAAGAATCGGGGCAAGAGACCCAGTACTTC
TRBJ1-2,NA,NA,TRBV7-9,CASSLGTDYGYTF,TGTGCCAGCAGCTTAGGGACGGACTATGGCTACACCTTC
TRBJ1-6,NA,once,TRBV7-9,CASTSGEGGYNSPLHF,TGTGCCAGCACCTCGGGGGAGGGGGGTTATAATTCACCCCTCCACTTT
TRBJ2-2,NA,once,TRBV9,CASRTEGGTGELFF,TGTGCCAGCAGGACAGAGGGGGGGACCGGGGAGCTGTTTTTT